This TCR beta chain derives from a study of PD-1 blockade in classical Hodgkin lymphoma. Study conclusions and caveats: Exclusion covered patients beginning nivolumab under 1 year post-ASCT. The drivers behind the repertoire differences, possibly disease activity or prior therapy, remain undefined. Compared with healthy donors, newly diagnosed patients reportedly showed lower baseline TCR diversity.

Remarks on this clone: Its antigen is unidentified.

This sample's time point: cycle 4 day 1 (C4D1), after 6 weeks of nivolumab. Autologous stem cell transplantation was followed by relapse in every patient, and brentuximab vedotin exposure varied. CD4+ T cells were purified from thawed PBMCs by magnetic negative selection. V shed 5 bases and J shed 6 bases, with 20 bases lying between them. The CDR3 covers 15 residues. Germline CDR1 reads SEHNR; CDR2 reads FQNEAQ (reference sequence). Assay: immunoSEQ multiplex PCR; the TCRdb copy retains only in-frame clones and omits some. This table holds 25,000 to 35,000 clones, 70% to 90% found once. The rearrangement uses TRBV7-9 and TRBJ2-7; unclear D gene. This TCR was sampled from a human donor with classical Hodgkin lymphoma. This specimen consisted of CD4+ T cells from blood, obtained before the fourth cycle of nivolumab. The CDR3 is CASSIPGNFVGEQYF. The CDR3 region has the DNA TGTGCCAGCAGCATCCCCGGAAACTTTGTTGGCGAGCAGTACTTC.